A single sample gave rise to the 27 T cell receptor beta chains below, sequenced in a study of T-cell reconstitution after alpha-beta-depleted transplantation in children. As it was prepared, the TCRbeta library received unique molecular identifiers. Using its own MiXCR run on the PCR reads, TCRdb lists one record per CDR3 protein. The sample carries some 240,000 distinct CDR3 sequences, 12% recorded once. Sample: PBMCs from the stem cell graft donor, taken from the stem cell graft. These receptors were obtained from a human donor who donated a stem cell graft to a child with acute lymphoblastic leukemia.

J is TRBJ1-6 and V is TRBV10-3; possibly TRBD1 for D (5 bases). Trimming removed 3 bases at V and 6 bases at J, with 15 bases between. Germline-derived CDR1 and CDR2 are ENHRY and SYGVKD. The CDR3 extends over 16 amino acids. CDR3: CAISEGQSGPNSPLHF. The CDR3 region has the DNA TGTGCCATCAGTGAAGGGCAGTCAGGGCCTAATTCACCCCTCCACTTT.

This clonotype was detected many times. V gene TRBV5-5 combines with J gene TRBJ2-2; D is uncertain. CDR1 and CDR2 (germline): SGHKS, YYEKEE (reference sequence). Trimming pared 0 bases from V and 3 bases from J, leaving 6 bases between. The CDR3 is made up of 14 amino acids. Here the CDR3 DNA reads TGTGCCAGCAGCTTGGCTCGGGACACCGGGGAGCTGTTTTTT. Its protein product is CASSLARDTGELFF.

This clonotype was counted many times. This CDR3 is CASSMWTGGTGELFF. Here the CDR3 DNA reads TGCGCCAGCAGCATGTGGACAGGGGGCACCGGGGAGCTGTTTTTT. This chain links TRBV5-1 with TRBJ2-2, with 10 nucleotides matching TRBD1. Germline loops: CDR1 SGHRS, CDR2 YFSETQ. The CDR3 consists of 15 residues. Unmatched junction bases numbered 4, after V lost 4 bases and J lost 4 bases.

This clonotype was seen ten or more times. The chain carries TRBV4-1 and TRBJ2-1; 11 bases align to TRBD2. The V gene end was trimmed by 1 base and the J gene end by 4 bases; junction bases not matched to a gene: 0. Per the germline V gene, CDR1 is MGHRA and CDR2 is YSYEKL. This CDR3 spans 15 amino acids. CDR3: CASSQGLAGYNEQFF. Here the CDR3 DNA reads TGCGCCAGCAGCCAAGGACTAGCGGGATACAATGAGCAGTTCTTC.

This clonotype turned up a few times. Here the CDR3 reads CASSLERGGRETQYF. The CDR3 DNA follows: TGTGCCAGCAGCTTAGAACGGGGGGGTCGAGAGACCCAGTACTTC. The gene calls are TRBV7-2 and TRBJ2-5; 8 bases agree with TRBD2. V trimming: 1 base; J trimming: 4 bases; junction bases outside the gene matches: 5. The CDR3 has 15 residues. The germline gives CDR1 SGHTA, CDR2 FQGNSA.

This chain joins TRBV9 and TRBJ1-6; D possibly corresponds to TRBD1 (5 bases). Between the trimmed V and J ends, which lost 0 bases and 7 bases, there was a span of 14 bases. The length of the CDR3 is 16 residues. The V gene's germline CDR1 is SGDLS and CDR2 YYNGEE. DNA of the CDR3: TGTGCCAGCAGCGTAGATCGTAATTACAGGAATTCACCCCTCCACTTT. Translated, it gives CASSVDRNYRNSPLHF.

This clonotype was detected many times. The chain is built from TRBV7-9 and TRBJ1-1; D gene ambiguous. CDR1 is SEHNR, CDR2 FQNEAQ, per germline (reference sequence). This CDR3 contains 13 residues. V was pared by 5 bases and J by 5 bases, with 12 bases between. The CDR3 sequence: CASSPRRGTEAFF. The DNA for the CDR3 is TGTGCCAGCAGCCCCCGTCGGGGTACTGAAGCTTTCTTT.

In its sample, this clonotype was seen many times. The J gene is TRBJ2-7, the V gene TRBV2; D may be TRBD1 or TRBD2 (5 bases each). The V end was cut by 5 bases, the J end by 0 bases, with 14 bases between. Germline CDR1 and CDR2: SNHLY and FYNNEI. The CDR3 runs to 15 residues. In DNA, the CDR3 is TGTGCCAGCAGTCCTCCGGGACGGAGCTCCTACGAGCAGTACTTC. Its translation: CASSPPGRSSYEQYF.

This clonotype was picked up many times. The gene calls are TRBV29-1 and TRBJ2-7; unclear D gene. The CDR3 has 12 residues. CDR1 and CDR2 (germline): SQVTM, ANQGSEA. Trimming removed 0 bases from V and 2 bases from J, with 5 bases in between. The CDR3 nucleotides read TGCAGCGTTGAAGACAGAGCCTACGAGCAGTACTTC. Protein sequence: CSVEDRAYEQYF.

This clonotype was recorded many times. The chain employs TRBV6-2 or TRBV6-3 and TRBJ1-5, with unresolved D. The CDR3 has 15 residues. The ends were cut back, 3 bases at V and 4 bases at J, with 13 bases in the middle. Germline lookup yields CDR1 MNHEY and CDR2 SVGEGT. The CDR3 sequence: CASSYAGQLNQPQHF. CDR3 bases: TGTGCCAGCAGTTATGCGGGTCAGTTGAATCAGCCCCAGCATTTT.

This clonotype was counted many times. The CDR3 loop reads CASSVDGYEQYF. CDR3 in DNA: TGTGCCAGCAGTGTTGACGGGTACGAGCAGTACTTC. This chain uses TRBV6-5 with TRBJ2-7, with D unclear. Germline CDR1 reads MNHEY; CDR2 reads SVGAGI. V was pared by 5 bases and J by 4 bases, with 9 bases between. The CDR3 length is 12 residues.

The chain employs TRBV7-2 and TRBJ1-5; D might be TRBD1 (5 bases). There are 14 residues in the CDR3. Trimming removed 5 bases from V and 7 bases from J, with 15 bases in between. CDR1 SGHTA and CDR2 FQGNSA come from the germline V gene. CDR3 sequence: CASSLQGWGQPQHF. The DNA of the CDR3 is TGTGCCAGCAGCCTGCAGGGTTGGGGCCAGCCCCAGCATTTT.

Many counts were recorded for this clonotype. The genes are TRBV11-2 and TRBJ2-2; 9 bases fit TRBD1. Germline assignment: CDR1 SGHAT and CDR2 FQNNGV. V was clipped by 7 bases and J by 2 bases; unmatched bases: 8. The CDR3 has 16 amino acids. CDR3 nucleotide sequence: TGTGCCAGCACCACCCCGGGACAGGGAAACACCGGGGAGCTGTTTTTT. Amino acids: CASTTPGQGNTGELFF. The variable domain in full, completed from reference TRBV11-2 and TRBJ2-2, reads EAGVAQSPRYKIIEKRQSVAFWCNPISGHATLYWYQQILGQGPKLLIQFQNNGVVDDSQLPKDRFSAERLKGVDSTLKIQPAKLEDSAVYLCASTTPGQGNTGELFFGEGSRLTVL.

The chain links TRBV5-1 to TRBJ1-2; D perhaps matches TRBD1 (6 bases). The CDR3 has 15 residues. Trimming took 4 bases from V and 3 from J, leaving 16 bases between them. The germline CDR1 and CDR2 sequences are SGHRS and YFSETQ. The CDR3 is CASSPAATGYYGYTF. The CDR3 DNA is TGCGCCAGCAGCCCCGCCGCCACAGGGTACTATGGCTACACCTTC. Based on the CDR3 plus reference TRBV5-1 and TRBJ1-2, the full variable domain is KAGVTQTPRYLIKTRGQQVTLSCSPISGHRSVSWYQQTPGQGLQFLFEYFSETQRNKGNFPGRFSGRQFSNSRSEMNVSTLELGDSALYLCASSPAATGYYGYTFGSGTRLTVV.

This sequence joins TRBV6-2 or TRBV6-3 and TRBJ2-1; 8 nucleotides align to TRBD2. The V and J ends lost 7 bases and 5 bases, in that order; junction bases with no gene match: 13. This CDR3 is 16 amino acids long. Germline V gives CDR1 MNHEY, CDR2 SVGEGT. The CDR3, as DNA: TGTGCCAGCAACCTTAGACCCGGGACTAGACACAATGAGCAGTTCTTC. Protein sequence: CASNLRPGTRHNEQFF.

This clonotype was picked up many times. This chain joins TRBV27 and TRBJ1-1; perhaps TRBD1 as D (6 bases). V was pared by 1 base and J by 5 bases, with 14 bases between. In germline, CDR1 is MNHEY, CDR2 SMNVEV (reference sequence). CDR3 size: 15 residues. The CDR3 region has the DNA TGTGCCAGCAGTTTATGGGGGGGCGAGGATACTGAAGCTTTCTTT. Translating gives CASSLWGGEDTEAFF.

This clonotype showed up many times. This sequence joins TRBV5-5 and TRBJ2-5; 7 positions match TRBD1. In germline, CDR1 is SGHKS, CDR2 YYEKEE (reference sequence). V gave up 2 bases and J gave up 5 bases; unmatched junction bases: 6. The CDR3 totals 14 residues. In DNA form, the CDR3 reads TGTGCCAGCAGCTTCCTAGGGGGCGAGGAGACCCAGTACTTC. This sequence encodes CASSFLGGEETQYF.

The sample holds many counts of this clonotype. The chain couples TRBV12-3 or TRBV12-4 to TRBJ2-2, with D maybe TRBD2 (5 bases). The CDR3 length is 13 residues. Trimming left V 5 bases short and J 6 bases short, with 10 bases between. The CDR3 nucleotides are TGTGCCAGCAGTCCCCCCGGGGCCGGGGAGCTGTTTTTT. It specifies CASSPPGAGELFF.

This clonotype was seen many times. This chain links TRBV10-3 with TRBJ2-3, with D unclear. V lost 6 bases and J 0 bases, leaving 4 bases between the germline ends. Germline CDR1 and CDR2: ENHRY and SYGVKD. The CDR3 extends over 12 amino acids. The CDR3 DNA reads as TGTGCCATCAGGGACAGCACAGATACGCAGTATTTT. This translates into CAIRDSTDTQYF.

This rearrangement joins TRBV6-2 or TRBV6-3 to TRBJ2-7, with unresolved D. The V end lost 5 bases, the J end lost 7 bases, and 9 bases lay between the germline ends. From germline, CDR1 is MNHEY and CDR2 SVGEGT. The CDR3 has 11 amino acids. The CDR3 DNA reads as TGTGCCAGCAGTCTCGTTCAAGAGCAGTACTTC. It encodes CASSLVQEQYF.

As to this clonotype: This may be a read error: a much more frequent sequence differs by one nucleotide. The chain is built from TRBV6-2 or TRBV6-3 and TRBJ1-5; D is unresolved. The germline V gene encodes CDR1 MNHEY and CDR2 SVGEGT. The CDR3 length is 14 residues. The CDR3 loop reads CATSYGQSNQPQHF. Written as DNA, the CDR3 is TGTGCCACCAGTTACGGGCAGTCCAATCAGCCCCAGCATTTT.

This clonotype has at least ten counts. The rearrangement uses TRBV2 and TRBJ2-5, with D perhaps TRBD2 (5 bases). CDR3 length: 14 amino acids. The germline gives CDR1 SNHLY, CDR2 FYNNEI. V was shortened by 2 bases and J by 5 bases, with 12 bases between the two germline ends. For the CDR3, the DNA is TGTGCCAGCAGTGAAACGCGGGTGACCGAGACCCAGTACTTC. It specifies CASSETRVTETQYF. Full variable domain (remainder filled in from reference TRBV2 and TRBJ2-5): EPEVTQTPSHQVTQMGQEVILRCVPISNHLYFYWYRQILGQKVEFLVSFYNNEISEKSEIFDDQFSVERPDGSNFTLKIRSTKLEDSAMYFCASSETRVTETQYFGPGTRLLVL.

The chain is built from TRBV12-3 or TRBV12-4 and TRBJ2-7; D is tentatively TRBD1 or TRBD2 (5 bases each). V lost 5 bases and J lost 3, with 11 bases in between. The CDR3 length is 13 residues. The CDR3 bases are TGTGCCAGCAGTCGGGACGCCGGCTACGAGCAGTACTTC. This translates into CASSRDAGYEQYF.

V and J are TRBV5-1 and TRBJ2-1; tentative D call: TRBD1 (5 bases). Trimming pared 4 bases from V and 0 bases from J, leaving 11 bases between. The CDR3 length is 15 residues. Germline lookup yields CDR1 SGHRS and CDR2 YFSETQ. The CDR3 here is CASSRDSPSYNEQFF. Here the CDR3 DNA reads TGCGCCAGCAGCCGCGACAGTCCCTCCTACAATGAGCAGTTCTTC. The full variable domain, in which reference TRBV5-1 and TRBJ2-1 provide the parts outside the CDR3, is KAGVTQTPRYLIKTRGQQVTLSCSPISGHRSVSWYQQTPGQGLQFLFEYFSETQRNKGNFPGRFSGRQFSNSRSEMNVSTLELGDSALYLCASSRDSPSYNEQFFGPGTRLTVL.

With regard to this clonotype: This may be a read error, as it is one base from a much larger clone. The J gene is TRBJ2-3, the V gene TRBV10-3; perhaps TRBD2 as D (5 bases). Germline V gene data show CDR1 as ENHRY and CDR2 as SYGVKD. The CDR3 covers 12 residues. The chain's CDR3 is CVITEGRKAQYF. DNA for the CDR3: TGTGTCATCACCGAGGGTAGAAAGGCGCAGTATTTT.

This clonotype was detected ten times or more. The chain uses TRBV27 and TRBJ1-2; 7 bases are shared with TRBD1. The CDR3 sequence is 14 residues long. J lost 4 bases, V lost 6 bases, and 8 bases had no gene match. Per germline, CDR1 MNHEY and CDR2 SMNVEV (reference sequence). The CDR3: CASRPPQGTYGYTF. The DNA for the CDR3 is TGTGCCAGCAGACCGCCACAGGGGACCTATGGCTACACCTTC.

This clonotype has a count of ten or more. CDR3 bases: TGTGCCAGCAGCCTCACAGGGGCGTCTGAAGCTTTCTTT. Amino acid sequence: CASSLTGASEAFF. The J gene is TRBJ1-1, the V gene TRBV5-6; 7 bases fit TRBD1. The CDR3 spans 13 residues. From germline, CDR1 is SGHDT and CDR2 YYEEEE. V gave up 4 bases and J gave up 6 bases; unmatched junction bases: 6.